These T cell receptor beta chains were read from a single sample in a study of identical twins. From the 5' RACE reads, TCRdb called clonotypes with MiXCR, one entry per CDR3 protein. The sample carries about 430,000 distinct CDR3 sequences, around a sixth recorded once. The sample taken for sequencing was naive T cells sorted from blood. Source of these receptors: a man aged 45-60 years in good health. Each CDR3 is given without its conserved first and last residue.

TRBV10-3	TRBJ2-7	AISGTFFGQSYEQY
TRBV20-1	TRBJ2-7	SAGPGLISYEQY
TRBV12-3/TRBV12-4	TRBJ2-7	ASSLPGLGWYEQY
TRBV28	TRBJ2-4	ASSLVLAGARGRNIQY
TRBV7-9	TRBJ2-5	ASSPWTGKETQY
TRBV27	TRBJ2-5	ASSFSWQETQY
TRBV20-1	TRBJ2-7	SVTSGTYEQY
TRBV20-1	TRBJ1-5	SARTSKNQPQH
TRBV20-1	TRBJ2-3	SARDRAGADTQY
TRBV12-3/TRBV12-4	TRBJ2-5	ASSQGSGETQY
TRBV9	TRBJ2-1	ASSRGSGSEQF
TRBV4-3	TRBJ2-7	ASSQVLAPYEQY
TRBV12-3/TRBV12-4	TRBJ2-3	ASVGADTQY
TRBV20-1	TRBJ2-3	SASGLAGVFSDTQY